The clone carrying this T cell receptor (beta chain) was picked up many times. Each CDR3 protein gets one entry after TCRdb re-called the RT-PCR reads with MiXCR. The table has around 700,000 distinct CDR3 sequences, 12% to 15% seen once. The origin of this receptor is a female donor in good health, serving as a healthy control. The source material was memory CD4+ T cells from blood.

The CDR3 sequence is CSVDRRGGTGELFF. The DNA for the CDR3 is TGCAGCGTTGACCGCAGGGGAGGCACCGGGGAGCTGTTTTTT. The chain carries TRBV29-1 and TRBJ2-2, with D perhaps assigned TRBD1 or TRBD2 (6 bases each). The CDR3 loop spans 14 amino acids. V lost 3 bases and J lost 4, with 12 bases in between. Germline assignment: CDR1 SQVTM and CDR2 ANQGSEA.